The 20 T cell receptor beta chains below were found in one sample sequenced in a study of post-analysis software for immune sequencing data. Study-wide results and caveats: The five TRBV segments detected at higher frequency in patients than in controls included TRBV5-6, TRBV5-1 and TRBV20-1.

Included in the TCR beta cDNA libraries were unique molecular identifiers. Each CDR3 protein is one row after TCRdb ran MiXCR on the PCR reads. Counted here are 740,000 or so distinct CDR3 sequences, approximately 57% occurring once; the ten biggest clones make up approximately 4.4%. These TCRs' antigens remain unknown. Sequenced sample: blood. These receptors were obtained from a girl aged 5-17 years with multiple sclerosis.

This clonotype was detected a few times. The V and J genes are TRBV29-1 and TRBJ2-4; TRBD2 matches 7 bases. The DNA end is more similar to TRBJ2-7, so the J call may be wrong. The CDR3 totals 12 residues. Germline V CDR1 and CDR2: SQVTM, ANQGSEA. CDR3 protein: CSALGGFDEQYF. The CDR3 DNA reads as TGCAGCGCTTTGGGGGGGTTCGACGAGCAGTACTTC.

There are a few counts of this clonotype. The chain recombines TRBV29-1 with TRBJ2-7; 11 bases are a match to TRBD2. V trimming: 6 bases; J trimming: 3 bases; junction bases outside the gene matches: 1. Germline V gene sequence: CDR1 SQVTM, CDR2 ANQGSEA. The CDR3 runs 12 residues. Here the CDR3 reads CSVGTSGYEQYF. CDR3 bases: TGCAGCGTCGGGACTAGCGGCTACGAGCAGTACTTC.

V is TRBV28 and J is TRBJ2-4; D is possibly TRBD1 (5 bases). V was cut by 4 bases and J by 1 base, with 14 bases left in between. This CDR3 is built from 16 residues. Germline assignment: CDR1 MDHEN and CDR2 SYDVKM. DNA for the CDR3: TGTGCCAGCAGTTGGAAGGGGCTAGGGGCCAAAAACATTCAGTACTTC. It encodes CASSWKGLGAKNIQYF.

This clonotype was counted between two and nine times. This CDR3 reads CATSRDVGQGGPQHF. CDR3 nucleotide sequence: TGTGCCACCAGCAGAGATGTAGGACAGGGTGGTCCCCAGCATTTT. The rearrangement joins TRBV15 to TRBJ1-5, with 8 bases lining up with TRBD1. Germline CDR1 reads LNHNV; CDR2 reads YYDKDF (reference sequence). The CDR3 is made up of 15 amino acids. Trimming removed 0 bases from V and 10 bases from J; junction bases left unmatched: 8.

The rearrangement uses TRBV3-1 and TRBJ1-5; 9 bases are a match to TRBD1. Per germline, CDR1 LGHDT and CDR2 YNNKEL (reference sequence). V lost 1 base to trimming and J lost 4 bases; unmatched junction nucleotides: 8. This CDR3 is built from 17 residues. The DNA for the CDR3 is TGTGCCAGCAGCCAAGGGACAGGGGCGCGTTGGAATCAGCCCCAGCATTTT. It translates to CASSQGTGARWNQPQHF.

This chain uses TRBV12-3 or TRBV12-4 with TRBJ2-5; 7 bases line up with TRBD2. This CDR3 comprises 15 residues. V lost 2 bases to trimming and J lost 2 bases; unmatched junction nucleotides: 5. The CDR3 nucleotides read TGTGCCAGCAGTTTAATGACTAGCAGACAAGAGACCCAGTACTTC. It specifies CASSLMTSRQETQYF.

This chain joins TRBV12-3 or TRBV12-4 and TRBJ1-1; no clear D gene. This CDR3 has 13 residues. With 6 bases removed from V and 3 bases from J, the gap between germline ends came to 11 bases. The CDR3 nucleotides are TGTGCCAGCAGCTCGACGACGGACACTGAAGCTTTCTTT. Translation gives CASSSTTDTEAFF.

The chain joins TRBV20-1 to TRBJ2-7, with 9 bases that match TRBD1. V lost 1 base, J lost 6 bases, and 7 bases stayed unmatched. CDR1 and CDR2 from the germline V gene are DFQATT and SNEGSKA (reference sequence). There are 14 residues in the CDR3. CDR3 in amino acids: CSARVGDRVSEQYF. Here the CDR3 DNA reads TGCAGTGCTAGAGTGGGGGACAGGGTGAGCGAGCAGTACTTC.

The chain uses TRBV12-3 or TRBV12-4 and TRBJ2-7; TRBD1 is a possible D gene (6 bases). V was trimmed by 3 bases and J by 5 bases, leaving 17 bases between them. This CDR3 region has 15 residues. CDR3 in DNA: TGTGCCAGCAGTTTCAGGGGAACGCCCGGCGACGAGCAGTACTTC. This translates into CASSFRGTPGDEQYF.

V and J are TRBV7-9 and TRBJ2-1; possible D gene TRBD1, 5 bases. This CDR3 comprises 15 residues. Germline lookup yields CDR1 SEHNR and CDR2 FQNEAQ (reference sequence). V lost 2 bases and J lost 10, with 18 bases in between. CDR3 sequence reads: CASSLYRSLGLEQFF. The CDR3 nucleotides are TGTGCCAGCAGCTTATACAGGAGTCTTGGGCTCGAGCAGTTCTTC.

This chain uses TRBV20-1 with TRBJ2-7; D tentatively reads TRBD1 or TRBD2 (5 bases each). The CDR3 is 15 amino acids. Trimming removed 6 bases from V and 2 bases from J, with 20 bases in between. The germline CDR1 and CDR2 sequences are DFQATT and SNEGSKA (reference sequence). The CDR3 reads CSATAPWGPAYEQYF. In nucleotides, the CDR3 is TGCAGTGCCACAGCCCCGTGGGGACCCGCCTACGAGCAGTACTTC.

This clonotype has a count of ten or more. The genes are TRBV29-1 and TRBJ1-2, with TRBD1 identical over 10 bases. Germline V gene sequence: CDR1 SQVTM, CDR2 ANQGSEA. There are 13 residues in the CDR3. Trimming took 3 bases from V and 3 from J; bases not matched to a gene: 1. CDR3 sequence reads: CSVDGQGDYGYTF. CDR3 in DNA: TGCAGCGTTGACGGACAGGGGGACTATGGCTACACCTTC.

In DNA form, the CDR3 reads TGTGCCAGCAGACGGGGGACAGGGCGGGCGAACACTGAAGCTTTCTTT. As protein: CASRRGTGRANTEAFF. The chain combines TRBV27 with TRBJ1-1, with 9 bases aligning to TRBD1. The CDR3 loop spans 16 amino acids. J gave up 1 base and V 6 bases, and 9 bases lay outside the gene matches. CDR1 and CDR2 from the germline V gene are MNHEY and SMNVEV (reference sequence).

The genes are TRBV4-2 and TRBJ2-1; D is perhaps TRBD2 (7 bases). Germline CDR1 reads LGHNA; CDR2 reads YNFKEQ. With 5 bases removed from V and 8 bases from J, the gap between germline ends came to 16 bases. This CDR3 has 14 residues. The CDR3 coding sequence is TGTGCCAGCAGCGGGGGGGAGGGGGGCGATGAGCAGTTCTTC. Translated: CASSGGEGGDEQFF.

J is TRBJ1-4 and V is TRBV29-1; weak D call: TRBD1 (6 bases). Trimming removed 2 bases from V and 8 bases from J, with 12 bases in between. The CDR3 has 13 amino acids. Germline assignment: CDR1 SQVTM and CDR2 ANQGSEA. The CDR3 DNA is TGCAGCGTTGAAAGGACAGCCGGGGAAAAACTGTTTTTT. Encoded protein: CSVERTAGEKLFF.

This clonotype was seen only a few times. The chain is built from TRBV7-9 and TRBJ1-2; 9 nucleotides agree with TRBD1. The V segment lost 6 bases and the J segment 8 bases; nucleotides outside the gene matches: 16. CDR3 size: 16 residues. The germline CDR1 and CDR2 sequences are SEHNR and FQNEAQ (reference sequence). As DNA, the CDR3 is TGTGCCAGCAGTCAGCACAGGGGGCGCTTTGTGGGAGGCTACACCTTC. The encoded protein is CASSQHRGRFVGGYTF. The variable domain in full, completed from reference TRBV7-9 and TRBJ1-2, reads DTGVSQNPRHKITKRGQNVTFRCDPISEHNRLYWYRQTLGQGPEFLTYFQNEAQLEKSRLLSDRFSAERPKGSFSTLEIQRTEQGDSAMYLCASSQHRGRFVGGYTFGSGTRLTVV.

This clonotype was recorded a few times. This chain links TRBV12-5 with TRBJ2-1; no firm D call. This CDR3 has 13 amino acids. Germline CDR1 is LGHNT and CDR2 is FRNRAP. The V end was cut by 0 bases, the J end by 9 bases, with 9 bases between. The CDR3 DNA sequence: TGTGCTAGTGGTTTGGTGGTATTTGGTGAGCAGTTCTTC. Encoded protein: CASGLVVFGEQFF. The variable domain in full, completed from reference TRBV12-5 and TRBJ2-1, reads DARVTQTPRHKVTEMGQEVTMRCQPILGHNTVFWYRQTMMQGLELLAYFRNRAPLDDSGMPKDRFSAEMPDATLATLKIQPSEPRDSAVYFCASGLVVFGEQFFGPGTRLTVL.

The V call is TRBV20-1, the J call TRBJ1-5, with 8 bases that match TRBD1. Germline loops: CDR1 DFQATT, CDR2 SNEGSKA (reference sequence). This CDR3 spans 15 amino acids. The V and J ends lost 6 bases and 2 bases, in that order; junction bases with no gene match: 9. CDR3 DNA sequence: TGCAGTGCCTGGACAGGGTCAACCCGCAATCAGCCCCAGCATTTT. Translation: CSAWTGSTRNQPQHF.

The V and J genes are TRBV7-6 and TRBJ2-3; weak D call: TRBD2 (5 bases). Germline assignment: CDR1 SGHVS and CDR2 FNYEAQ. The CDR3 loop spans 14 amino acids. V was shortened by 5 bases and J by 1 base, with 10 bases between the two germline ends. CDR3 region: CASSQDSRTDTQYF. The CDR3 nucleotides are TGTGCCAGCAGCCAGGACTCGCGCACAGATACGCAGTATTTT.

V usage is TRBV5-1 and J usage is TRBJ2-5; D is ambiguous. Germline CDR1 is SGHRS and CDR2 is YFSETQ. V was shortened by 4 bases and J by 5 bases, with 12 bases between the two germline ends. The CDR3 has 13 residues. The chain's CDR3 is CASSQNPLETQYF. As DNA, the CDR3 is TGCGCCAGCAGCCAAAACCCACTGGAGACCCAGTACTTC. The variable domain in full, with the rest retrieved from reference TRBV5-1 and TRBJ2-5, is KAGVTQTPRYLIKTRGQQVTLSCSPISGHRSVSWYQQTPGQGLQFLFEYFSETQRNKGNFPGRFSGRQFSNSRSEMNVSTLELGDSALYLCASSQNPLETQYFGPGTRLLVL.